This T cell receptor (beta chain) was identified in a study of identical twins. One entry per CDR3 protein, called by TCRdb with MiXCR from the 5' RACE reads. The data hold approximately 890,000 distinct CDR3 sequences, with about 12% observed a single time. A further study also used this sample, focusing on yellow fever vaccine responses in identical twins.

The material sequenced was PBMCs. This clonotype originated in a woman between 18 and 29 years old in good health.

CDR3 region: CSAAEGPTSYEQYF. In nucleotides, the CDR3 is TGCAGTGCTGCGGAGGGGCCGACCTCCTACGAGCAGTACTTC. V usage is TRBV20-1 and J usage is TRBJ2-7, with D possibly TRBD2 on 6 matching bases. V was cut by 5 bases and J by 0 bases, with 14 bases left in between. Germline CDR1 is DFQATT and CDR2 is SNEGSKA (reference sequence). There are 14 residues in the CDR3.